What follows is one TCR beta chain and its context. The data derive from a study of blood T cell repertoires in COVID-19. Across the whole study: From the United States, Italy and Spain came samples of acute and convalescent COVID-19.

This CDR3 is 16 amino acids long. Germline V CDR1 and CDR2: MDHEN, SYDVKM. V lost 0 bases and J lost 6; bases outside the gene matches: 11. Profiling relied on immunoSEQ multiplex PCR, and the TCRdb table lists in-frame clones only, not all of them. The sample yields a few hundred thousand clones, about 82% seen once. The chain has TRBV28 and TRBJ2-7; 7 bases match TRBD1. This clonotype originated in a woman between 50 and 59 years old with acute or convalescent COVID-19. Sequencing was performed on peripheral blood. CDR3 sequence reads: CASSLWGPGQPGEQYF. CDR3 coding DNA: TGTGCCAGCAGTTTATGGGGTCCGGGACAGCCGGGCGAGCAGTACTTC.